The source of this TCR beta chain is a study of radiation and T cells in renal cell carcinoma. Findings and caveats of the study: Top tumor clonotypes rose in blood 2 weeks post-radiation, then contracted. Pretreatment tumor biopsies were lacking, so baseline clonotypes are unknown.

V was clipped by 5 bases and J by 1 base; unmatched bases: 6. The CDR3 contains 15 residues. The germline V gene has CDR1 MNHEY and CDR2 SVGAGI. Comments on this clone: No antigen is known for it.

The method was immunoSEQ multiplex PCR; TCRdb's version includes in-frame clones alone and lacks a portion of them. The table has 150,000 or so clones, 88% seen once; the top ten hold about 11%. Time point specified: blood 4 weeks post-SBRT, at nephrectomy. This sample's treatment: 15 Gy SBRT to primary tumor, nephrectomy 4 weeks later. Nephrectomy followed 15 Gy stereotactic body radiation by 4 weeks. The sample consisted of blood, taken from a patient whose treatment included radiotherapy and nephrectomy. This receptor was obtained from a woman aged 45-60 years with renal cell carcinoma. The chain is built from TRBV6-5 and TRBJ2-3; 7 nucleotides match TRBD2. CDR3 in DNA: TGTGCCAGCAGTGGCGGGGGAGAGGGCACAGATACGCAGTATTTT. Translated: CASSGGGEGTDTQYF.